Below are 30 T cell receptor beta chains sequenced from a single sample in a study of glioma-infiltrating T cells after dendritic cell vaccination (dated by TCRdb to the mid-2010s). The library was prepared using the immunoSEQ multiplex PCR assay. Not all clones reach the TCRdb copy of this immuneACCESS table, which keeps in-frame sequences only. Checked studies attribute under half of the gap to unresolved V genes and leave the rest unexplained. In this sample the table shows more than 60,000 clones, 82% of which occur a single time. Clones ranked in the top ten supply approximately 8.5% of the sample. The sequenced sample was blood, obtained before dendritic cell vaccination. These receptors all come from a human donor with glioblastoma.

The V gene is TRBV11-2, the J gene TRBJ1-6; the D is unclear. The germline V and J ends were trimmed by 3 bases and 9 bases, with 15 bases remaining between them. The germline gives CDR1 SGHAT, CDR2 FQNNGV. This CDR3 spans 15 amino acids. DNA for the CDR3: TGTGCCAGCAGCTTCAGTCAGGTCCCCACTTCACCCCTCCACTTT. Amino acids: CASSFSQVPTSPLHF.

Here the CDR3 DNA reads TGTGCCAGCAGTGTGCAAGGAGGGAATGAAAAACTGTTTTTT. It encodes CASSVQGGNEKLFF. The chain uses TRBV2 and TRBJ1-4; no clear D. V shed 4 bases and J shed 5 bases, with 11 bases lying between them. The CDR3 length is 14 residues. Germline CDR1 SNHLY, CDR2 FYNNEI. The variable domain in full, with the rest retrieved from reference TRBV2 and TRBJ1-4, is EPEVTQTPSHQVTQMGQEVILRCVPISNHLYFYWYRQILGQKVEFLVSFYNNEISEKSEIFDDQFSVERPDGSNFTLKIRSTKLEDSAMYFCASSVQGGNEKLFFGSGTQLSVL.

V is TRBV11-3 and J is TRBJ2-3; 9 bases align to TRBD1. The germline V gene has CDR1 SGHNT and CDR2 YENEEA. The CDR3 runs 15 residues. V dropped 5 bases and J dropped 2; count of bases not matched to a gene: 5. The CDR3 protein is CASSQDRGYTDTQYF. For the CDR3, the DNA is TGTGCCAGCAGCCAGGACAGGGGATACACAGATACGCAGTATTTT.

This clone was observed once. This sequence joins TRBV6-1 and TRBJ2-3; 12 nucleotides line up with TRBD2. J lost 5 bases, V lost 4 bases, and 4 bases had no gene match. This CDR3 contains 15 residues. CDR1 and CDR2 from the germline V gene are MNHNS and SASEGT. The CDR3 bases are TGTGCCAGCAGTGCCAGGACTAGCGGGAAAGATACGCAGTATTTT. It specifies CASSARTSGKDTQYF.

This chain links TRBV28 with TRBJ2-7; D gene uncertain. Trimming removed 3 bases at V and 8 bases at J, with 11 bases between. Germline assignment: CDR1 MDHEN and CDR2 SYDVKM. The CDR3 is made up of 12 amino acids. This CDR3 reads CASSFLNFQQYF. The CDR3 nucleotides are TGTGCCAGCAGTTTTTTAAACTTCCAGCAGTACTTC.

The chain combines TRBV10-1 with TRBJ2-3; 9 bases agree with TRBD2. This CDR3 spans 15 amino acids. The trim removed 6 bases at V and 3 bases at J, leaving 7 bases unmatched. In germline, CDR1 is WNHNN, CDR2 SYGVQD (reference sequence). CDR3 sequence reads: CASSDPSGTTDTQYF. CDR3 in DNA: TGCGCCAGCAGCGACCCTAGCGGGACAACAGATACGCAGTATTTT.

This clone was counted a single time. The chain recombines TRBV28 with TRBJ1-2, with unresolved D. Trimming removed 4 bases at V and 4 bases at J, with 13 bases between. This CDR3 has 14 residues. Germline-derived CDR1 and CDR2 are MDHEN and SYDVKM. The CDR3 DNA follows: TGTGCCAGCAGTTCCCGAACACGCCTCTATGGCTACACCTTC. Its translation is CASSSRTRLYGYTF.

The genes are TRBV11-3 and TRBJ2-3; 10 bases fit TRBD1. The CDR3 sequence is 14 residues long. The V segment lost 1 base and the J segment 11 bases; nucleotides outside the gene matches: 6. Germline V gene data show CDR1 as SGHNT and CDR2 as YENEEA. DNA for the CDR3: TGTGCCAGCAGCTTAGGGGGGACAGGGGCAAGGCAGTATTTT. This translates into CASSLGGTGARQYF.

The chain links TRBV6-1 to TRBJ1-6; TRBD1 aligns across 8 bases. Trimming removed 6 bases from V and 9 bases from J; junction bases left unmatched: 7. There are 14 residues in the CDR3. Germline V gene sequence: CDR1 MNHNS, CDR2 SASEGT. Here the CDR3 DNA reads TGTGCCAGCAGGGACAGGGAAGACAGTTCACCCCTCCACTTT. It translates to CASRDREDSSPLHF.

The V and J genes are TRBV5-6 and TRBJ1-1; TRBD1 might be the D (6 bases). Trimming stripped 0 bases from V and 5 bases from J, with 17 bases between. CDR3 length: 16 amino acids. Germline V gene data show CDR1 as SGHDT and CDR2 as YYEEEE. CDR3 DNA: TGTGCCAGCAGCTTGGATAAGACGGGGGGCGGAACTGAAGCTTTCTTT. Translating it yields CASSLDKTGGGTEAFF.

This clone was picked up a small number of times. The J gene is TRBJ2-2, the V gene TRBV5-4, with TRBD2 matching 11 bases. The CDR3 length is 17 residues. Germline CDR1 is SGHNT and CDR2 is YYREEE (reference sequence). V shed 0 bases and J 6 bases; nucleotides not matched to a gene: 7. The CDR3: CASSLDLAGGLAGELFF. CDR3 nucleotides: TGTGCCAGCAGCTTGGACCTAGCGGGGGGTCTCGCCGGGGAGCTGTTTTTT.

The CDR3 DNA follows: TGCGCCAGCAGTAGACTAGCGGGGGCCAATGAGCAGTTCTTC. Its translation: CASSRLAGANEQFF. The chain is built from TRBV10-1 and TRBJ2-1, with 12 bases fitting TRBD2. J lost 6 bases, V lost 5 bases, and 2 bases had no gene match. From germline, CDR1 is WNHNN and CDR2 SYGVQD (reference sequence). The CDR3 totals 14 residues.

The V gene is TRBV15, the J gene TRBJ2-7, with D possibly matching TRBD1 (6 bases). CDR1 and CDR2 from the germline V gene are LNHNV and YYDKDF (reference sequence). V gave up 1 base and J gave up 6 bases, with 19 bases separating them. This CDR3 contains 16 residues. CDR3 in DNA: TGTGCCACCAGCAGAGTCACCAGGGGCGCCTCGAGCGAGCAGTACTTC. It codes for CATSRVTRGASSEQYF. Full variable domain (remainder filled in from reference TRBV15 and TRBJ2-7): DAMVIQNPRYQVTQFGKPVTLSCSQTLNHNVMYWYQQKSSQAPKLLFHYYDKDFNNEADTPDNFQSRRPNTSFCFLDIRSPGLGDTAMYLCATSRVTRGASSEQYFGPGTRLTVT.

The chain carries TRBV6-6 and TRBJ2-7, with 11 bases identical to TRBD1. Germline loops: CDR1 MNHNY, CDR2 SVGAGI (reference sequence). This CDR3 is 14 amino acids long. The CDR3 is CAVEAGQGAYEQYF. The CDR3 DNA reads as TGTGCAGTAGAGGCGGGACAGGGGGCCTACGAGCAGTACTTC.

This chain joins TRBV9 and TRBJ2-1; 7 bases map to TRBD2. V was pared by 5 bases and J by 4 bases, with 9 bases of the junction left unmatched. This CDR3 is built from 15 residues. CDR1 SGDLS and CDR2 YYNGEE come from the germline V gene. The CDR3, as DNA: TGTGCCAGCAGTGCCCGTGGGGGGGGTTACAATGAGCAGTTCTTC. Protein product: CASSARGGGYNEQFF. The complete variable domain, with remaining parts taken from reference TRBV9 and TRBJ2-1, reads DSGVTQTPKHLITATGQRVTLRCSPRSGDLSVYWYQQSLDQGLQFLIQYYNGEERAKGNILERFSAQQFPDLHSELNLSSLELGDSALYFCASSARGGGYNEQFFGPGTRLTVL.

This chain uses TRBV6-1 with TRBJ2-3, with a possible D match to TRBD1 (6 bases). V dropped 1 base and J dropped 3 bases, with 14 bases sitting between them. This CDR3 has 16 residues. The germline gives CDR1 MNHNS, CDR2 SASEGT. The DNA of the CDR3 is TGTGCCAGCAGTGAAGTAGGTGGGGGCACGACAGATACGCAGTATTTT. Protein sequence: CASSEVGGGTTDTQYF.

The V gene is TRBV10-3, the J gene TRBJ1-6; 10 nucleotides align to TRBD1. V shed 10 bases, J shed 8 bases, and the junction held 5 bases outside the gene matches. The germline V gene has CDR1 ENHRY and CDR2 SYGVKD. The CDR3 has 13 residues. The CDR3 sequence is CATQTGGDSPLHF. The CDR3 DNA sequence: TGTGCCACGCAGACAGGGGGCGATTCACCCCTCCACTTT.

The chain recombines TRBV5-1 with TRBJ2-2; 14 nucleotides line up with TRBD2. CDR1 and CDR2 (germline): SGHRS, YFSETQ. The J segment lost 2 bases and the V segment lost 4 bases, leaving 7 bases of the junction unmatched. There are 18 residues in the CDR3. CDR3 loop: CASSGRTSGGPNTGELFF. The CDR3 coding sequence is TGCGCCAGCAGCGGGCGGACTAGCGGGGGGCCCAACACCGGGGAGCTGTTTTTT.

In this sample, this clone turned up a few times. CDR3 residues: CASSADRGEKLFF. CDR3 DNA sequence: TGTGCCAGCAGCGCCGACAGGGGAGAAAAACTGTTTTTT. This rearrangement joins TRBV6-1 to TRBJ1-4; 8 bases are shared with TRBD1. The CDR3 has 13 residues. Germline values: CDR1 MNHNS, CDR2 SASEGT. Trimming at V came to 6 bases and at J to 8 bases, leaving 5 bases not matched to a gene.

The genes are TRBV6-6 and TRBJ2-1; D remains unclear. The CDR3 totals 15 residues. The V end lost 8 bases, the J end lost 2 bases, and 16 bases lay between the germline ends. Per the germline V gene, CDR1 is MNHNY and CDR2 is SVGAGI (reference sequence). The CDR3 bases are TGTGCCAGCCTAACCGTCCCAGACACCTACAATGAGCAGTTCTTC. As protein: CASLTVPDTYNEQFF.

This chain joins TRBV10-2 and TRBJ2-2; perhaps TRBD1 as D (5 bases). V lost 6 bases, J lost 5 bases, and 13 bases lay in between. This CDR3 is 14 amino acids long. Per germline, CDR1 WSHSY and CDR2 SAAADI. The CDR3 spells CASRAGMWTGELFF. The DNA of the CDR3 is TGCGCCAGCAGAGCAGGGATGTGGACCGGGGAGCTGTTTTTT.

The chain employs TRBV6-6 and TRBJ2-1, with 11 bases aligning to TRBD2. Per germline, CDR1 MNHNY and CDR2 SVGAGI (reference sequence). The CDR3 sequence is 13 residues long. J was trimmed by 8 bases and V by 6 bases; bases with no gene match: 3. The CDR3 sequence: CASRLAGVYEQFF. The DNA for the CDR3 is TGTGCCAGCAGACTAGCGGGGGTCTATGAGCAGTTCTTC.

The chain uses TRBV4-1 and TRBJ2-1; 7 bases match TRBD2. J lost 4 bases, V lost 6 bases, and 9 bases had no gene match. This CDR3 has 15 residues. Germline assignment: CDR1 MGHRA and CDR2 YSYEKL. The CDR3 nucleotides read TGCGCCAGCAGTCGGGACTACCGCCTATACAATGAGCAGTTCTTC. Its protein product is CASSRDYRLYNEQFF.

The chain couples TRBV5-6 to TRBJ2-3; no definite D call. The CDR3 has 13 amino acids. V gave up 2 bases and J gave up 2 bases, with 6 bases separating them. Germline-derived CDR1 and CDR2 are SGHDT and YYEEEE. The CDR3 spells CASSFSNTDTQYF. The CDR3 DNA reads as TGTGCCAGCAGCTTTTCCAACACAGATACGCAGTATTTT.

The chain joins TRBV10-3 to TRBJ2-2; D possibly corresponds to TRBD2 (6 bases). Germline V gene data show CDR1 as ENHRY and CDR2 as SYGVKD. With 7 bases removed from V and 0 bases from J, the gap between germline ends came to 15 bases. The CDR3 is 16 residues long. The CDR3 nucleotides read TGTGCCATCAATGGTGGGGAGGCAGCGAACACCGGGGAGCTGTTTTTT. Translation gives CAINGGEAANTGELFF.

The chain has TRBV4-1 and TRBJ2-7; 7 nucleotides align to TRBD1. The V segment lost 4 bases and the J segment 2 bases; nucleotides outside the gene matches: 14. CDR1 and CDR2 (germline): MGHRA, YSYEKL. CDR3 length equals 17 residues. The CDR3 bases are TGCGCCAGCAGCCGGAGAGCAGAAGACAGGGTGACCTACGAGCAGTACTTC. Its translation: CASSRRAEDRVTYEQYF.

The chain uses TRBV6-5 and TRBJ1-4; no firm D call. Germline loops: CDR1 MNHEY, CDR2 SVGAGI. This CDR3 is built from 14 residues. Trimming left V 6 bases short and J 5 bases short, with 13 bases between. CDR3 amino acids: CASREGTWNEKLFF. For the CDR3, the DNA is TGTGCCAGCAGAGAGGGCACCTGGAATGAAAAACTGTTTTTT.

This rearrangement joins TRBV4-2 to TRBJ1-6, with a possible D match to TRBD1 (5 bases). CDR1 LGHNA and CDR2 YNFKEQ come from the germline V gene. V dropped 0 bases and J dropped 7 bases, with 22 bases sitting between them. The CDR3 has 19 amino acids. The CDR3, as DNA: TGTGCCAGCAGCCAAGATGATATATTCTCCATACAGGAGAATTCACCCCTCCACTTT. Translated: CASSQDDIFSIQENSPLHF.

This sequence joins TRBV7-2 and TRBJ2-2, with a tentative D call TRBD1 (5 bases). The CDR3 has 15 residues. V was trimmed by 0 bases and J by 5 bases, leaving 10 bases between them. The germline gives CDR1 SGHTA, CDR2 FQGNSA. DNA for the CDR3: TGTGCCAGCAGCTTAGCCAAGGGGCGAACCGGGGAGCTGTTTTTT. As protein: CASSLAKGRTGELFF. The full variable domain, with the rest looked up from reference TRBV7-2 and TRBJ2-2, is GAGVSQSPSNKVTEKGKDVELRCDPISGHTALYWYRQSLGQGLEFLIYFQGNSAPDKSGLPSDRFSAERTGGSVSTLTIQRTQQEDSAVYLCASSLAKGRTGELFFGEGSRLTVL.

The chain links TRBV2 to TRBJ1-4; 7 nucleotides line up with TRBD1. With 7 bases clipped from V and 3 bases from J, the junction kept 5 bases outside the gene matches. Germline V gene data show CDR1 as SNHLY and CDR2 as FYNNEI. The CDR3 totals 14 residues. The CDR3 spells CASKEGQPNEKLFF. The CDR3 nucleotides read TGTGCCAGCAAGGAGGGACAGCCTAATGAAAAACTGTTTTTT.